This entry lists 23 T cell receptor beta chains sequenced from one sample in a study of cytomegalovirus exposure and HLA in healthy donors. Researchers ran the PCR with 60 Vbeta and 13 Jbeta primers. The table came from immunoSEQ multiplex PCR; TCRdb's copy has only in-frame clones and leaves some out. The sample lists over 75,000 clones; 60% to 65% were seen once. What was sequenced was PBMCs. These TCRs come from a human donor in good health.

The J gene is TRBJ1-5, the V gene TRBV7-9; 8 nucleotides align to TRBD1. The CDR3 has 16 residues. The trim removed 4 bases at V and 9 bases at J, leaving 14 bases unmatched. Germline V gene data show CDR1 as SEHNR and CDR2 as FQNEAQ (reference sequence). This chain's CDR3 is CASSWTRTGMKGPQHF. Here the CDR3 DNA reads TGTGCCAGCAGCTGGACTAGGACAGGGATGAAGGGGCCCCAGCATTTT.

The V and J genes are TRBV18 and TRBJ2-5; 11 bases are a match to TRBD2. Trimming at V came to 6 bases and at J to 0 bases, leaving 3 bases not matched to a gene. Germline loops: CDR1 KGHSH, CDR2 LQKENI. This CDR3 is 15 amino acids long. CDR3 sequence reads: CASSLAGGNQETQYF. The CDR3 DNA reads TGTGCCAGCTCCCTAGCGGGGGGAAACCAAGAGACCCAGTACTTC.

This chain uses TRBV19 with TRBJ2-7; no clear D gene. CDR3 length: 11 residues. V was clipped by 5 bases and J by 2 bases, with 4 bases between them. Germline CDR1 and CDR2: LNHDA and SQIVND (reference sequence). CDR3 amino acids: CASSSPYEQYF. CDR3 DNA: TGTGCCAGTAGTTCTCCCTACGAGCAGTACTTC.

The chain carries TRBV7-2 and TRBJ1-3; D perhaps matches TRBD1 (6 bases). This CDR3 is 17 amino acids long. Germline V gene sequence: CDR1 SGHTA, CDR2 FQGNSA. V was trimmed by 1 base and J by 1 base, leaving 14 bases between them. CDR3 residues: CASSLGPHQGSGNTIYF. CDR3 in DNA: TGTGCCAGCAGCTTAGGACCCCACCAGGGGTCTGGAAACACCATATATTTT.

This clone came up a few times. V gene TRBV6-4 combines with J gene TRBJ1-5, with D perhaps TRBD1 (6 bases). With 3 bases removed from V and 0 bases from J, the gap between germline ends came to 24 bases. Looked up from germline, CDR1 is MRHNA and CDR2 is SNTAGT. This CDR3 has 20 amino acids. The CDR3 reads CASSDPLQGPPVYSNQPQHF. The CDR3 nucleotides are TGTGCCAGCAGTGATCCCCTACAGGGTCCCCCCGTGTATAGCAATCAGCCCCAGCATTTT.

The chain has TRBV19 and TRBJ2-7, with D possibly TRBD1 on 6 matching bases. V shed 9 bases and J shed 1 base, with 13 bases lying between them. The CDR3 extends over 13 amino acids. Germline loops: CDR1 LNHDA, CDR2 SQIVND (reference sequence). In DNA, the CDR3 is TGTGCCAGCCGAAAAACAGGGTCCTACGAGCAGTACTTC. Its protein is CASRKTGSYEQYF.

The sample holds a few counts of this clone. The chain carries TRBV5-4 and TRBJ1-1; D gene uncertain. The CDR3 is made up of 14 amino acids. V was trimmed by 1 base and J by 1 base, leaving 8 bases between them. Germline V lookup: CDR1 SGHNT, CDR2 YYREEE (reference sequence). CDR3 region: CASSLFQENTEAFF. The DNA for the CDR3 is TGTGCCAGCAGCTTGTTTCAGGAGAACACTGAAGCTTTCTTT.

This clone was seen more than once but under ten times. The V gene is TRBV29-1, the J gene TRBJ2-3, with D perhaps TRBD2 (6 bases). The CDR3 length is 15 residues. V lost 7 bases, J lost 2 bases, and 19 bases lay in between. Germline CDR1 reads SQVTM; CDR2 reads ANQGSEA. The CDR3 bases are TGCAGCGCCACCAAACCGCGGGGCTTCACAGATACGCAGTATTTT. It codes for CSATKPRGFTDTQYF.

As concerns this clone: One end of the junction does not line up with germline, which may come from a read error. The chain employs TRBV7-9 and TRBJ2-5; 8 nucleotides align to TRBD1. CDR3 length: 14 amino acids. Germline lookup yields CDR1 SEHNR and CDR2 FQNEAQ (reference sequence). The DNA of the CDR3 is TGTGCCAGCAGCTTTTCAGGGGGCTCAGAGGCCCAGTACTTC. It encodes CASSFSGGSEAQYF.

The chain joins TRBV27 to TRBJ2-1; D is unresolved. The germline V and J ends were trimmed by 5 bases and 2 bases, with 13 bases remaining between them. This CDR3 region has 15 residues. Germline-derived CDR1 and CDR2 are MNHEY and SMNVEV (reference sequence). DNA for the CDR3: TGTGCCAGCAGTCTTTTCGGTGAGACCTACAATGAGCAGTTCTTC. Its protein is CASSLFGETYNEQFF.

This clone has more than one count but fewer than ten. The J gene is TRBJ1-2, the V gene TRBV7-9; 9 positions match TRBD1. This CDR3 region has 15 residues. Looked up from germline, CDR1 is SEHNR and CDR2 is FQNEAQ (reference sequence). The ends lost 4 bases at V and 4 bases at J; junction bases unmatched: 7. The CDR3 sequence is CASSSPGQGLYGYTF. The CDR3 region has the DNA TGTGCCAGCAGCTCACCGGGACAGGGCCTCTATGGCTACACCTTC.

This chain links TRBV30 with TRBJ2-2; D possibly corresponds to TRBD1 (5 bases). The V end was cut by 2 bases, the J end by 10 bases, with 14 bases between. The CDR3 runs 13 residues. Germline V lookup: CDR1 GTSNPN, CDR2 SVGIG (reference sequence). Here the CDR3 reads CAWSHQGGEELFF. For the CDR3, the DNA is TGTGCCTGGAGTCATCAGGGTGGGGAGGAGCTGTTTTTT.

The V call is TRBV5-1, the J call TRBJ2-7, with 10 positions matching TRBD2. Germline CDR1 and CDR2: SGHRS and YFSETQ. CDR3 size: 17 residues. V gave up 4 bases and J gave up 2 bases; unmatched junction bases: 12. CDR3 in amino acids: CASSSSLLAGDPYEQYF. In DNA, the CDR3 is TGCGCCAGCAGCAGCTCCCTCCTAGCGGGGGATCCCTACGAGCAGTACTTC.

The CDR3 DNA reads as TGTGCCAGCAGCTCACTAGCGGGGGCCTACAATGAGCAGTTCTTC. Residues: CASSSLAGAYNEQFF. The V and J genes are TRBV9 and TRBJ2-1; 11 nucleotides agree with TRBD2. Germline trimming cut 4 bases from V and 2 bases from J; bases unmatched to any gene: 2. The CDR3 consists of 15 residues. CDR1 SGDLS and CDR2 YYNGEE come from the germline V gene.

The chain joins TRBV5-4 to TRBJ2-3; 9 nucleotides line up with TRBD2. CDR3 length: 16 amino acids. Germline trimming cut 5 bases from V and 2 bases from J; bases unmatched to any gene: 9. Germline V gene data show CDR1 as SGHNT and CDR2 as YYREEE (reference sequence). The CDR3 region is CASRGRSGGPTDTQYF. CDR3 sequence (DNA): TGTGCCAGCAGAGGGAGGAGCGGGGGGCCCACAGATACGCAGTATTTT.

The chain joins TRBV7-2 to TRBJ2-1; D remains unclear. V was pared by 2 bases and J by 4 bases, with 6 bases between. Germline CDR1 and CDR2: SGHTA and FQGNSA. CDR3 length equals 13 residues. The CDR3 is CASSLTQYNEQFF. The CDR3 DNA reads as TGTGCCAGCAGCTTAACCCAGTACAATGAGCAGTTCTTC.

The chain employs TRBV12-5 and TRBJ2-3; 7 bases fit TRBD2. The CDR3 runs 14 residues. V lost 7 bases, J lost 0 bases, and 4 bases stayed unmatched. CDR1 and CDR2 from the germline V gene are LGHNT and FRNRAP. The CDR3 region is CASAQRGSTDTQYF. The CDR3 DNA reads TGTGCTAGTGCACAGCGGGGTAGCACAGATACGCAGTATTTT.

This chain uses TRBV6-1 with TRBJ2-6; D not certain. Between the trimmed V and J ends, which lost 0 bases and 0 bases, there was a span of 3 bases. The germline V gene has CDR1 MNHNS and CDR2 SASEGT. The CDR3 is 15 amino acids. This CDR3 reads CASSEAFSGANVLTF. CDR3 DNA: TGTGCCAGCAGTGAAGCCTTCTCTGGGGCCAACGTCCTGACTTTC.

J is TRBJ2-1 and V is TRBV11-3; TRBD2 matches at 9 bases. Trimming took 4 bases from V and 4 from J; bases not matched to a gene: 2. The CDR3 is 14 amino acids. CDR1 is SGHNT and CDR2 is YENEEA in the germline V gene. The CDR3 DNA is TGTGCCAGCAGCTCCGCGGGGGGGTACAATGAGCAGTTCTTC. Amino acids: CASSSAGGYNEQFF.

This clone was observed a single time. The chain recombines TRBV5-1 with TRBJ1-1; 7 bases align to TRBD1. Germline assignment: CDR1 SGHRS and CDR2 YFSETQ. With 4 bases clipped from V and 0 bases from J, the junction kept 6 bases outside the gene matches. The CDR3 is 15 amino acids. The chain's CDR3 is CASSQPGQMNTEAFF. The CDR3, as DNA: TGCGCCAGCAGCCAACCGGGACAGATGAACACTGAAGCTTTCTTT.

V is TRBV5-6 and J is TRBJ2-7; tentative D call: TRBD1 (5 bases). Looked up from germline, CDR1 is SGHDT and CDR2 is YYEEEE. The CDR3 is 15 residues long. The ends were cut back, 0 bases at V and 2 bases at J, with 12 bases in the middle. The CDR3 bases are TGTGCCAGCAGCTTGGGACAGCACTCGACCTACGAGCAGTACTTC. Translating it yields CASSLGQHSTYEQYF.

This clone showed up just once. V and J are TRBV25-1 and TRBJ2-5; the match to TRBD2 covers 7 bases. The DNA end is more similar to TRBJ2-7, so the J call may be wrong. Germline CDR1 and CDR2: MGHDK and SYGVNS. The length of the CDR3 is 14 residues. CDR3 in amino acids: CASSEAGGGYEQYF. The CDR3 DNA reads TGTGCCAGCAGTGAAGCCGGCGGGGGCTACGAGCAGTACTTC.

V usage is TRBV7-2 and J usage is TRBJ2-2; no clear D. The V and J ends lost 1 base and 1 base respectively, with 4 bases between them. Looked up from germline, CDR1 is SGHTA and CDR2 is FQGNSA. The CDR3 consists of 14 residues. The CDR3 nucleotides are TGTGCCAGCAGCTTAGGTCTGAACACCGGGGAGCTGTTTTTT. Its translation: CASSLGLNTGELFF.